This entry describes one T cell receptor beta chain. Germline V gene sequence: CDR1 MNHEY, CDR2 SVGAGI. V lost 6 bases, J lost 5 bases, and 8 bases lay in between. The CDR3 is made up of 12 amino acids. The entry originates in a study of shared T cell receptors in the human thymus. Measured with immunoSEQ multiplex PCR; TCRdb has only the in-frame clones, and not every one. The sample shows about 660,000 clones, around 89% of them seen only once. The data were also submitted as part of a second study, on human thymus T cells. In that study: Having surgery to correct congenital heart defects, healthy Finnish infants acted as the donors.

This sequence was found in a boy under two years old with a congenital heart defect. The sample consisted of thymocytes. The chain links TRBV6-5 to TRBJ2-1; D remains ambiguous. The CDR3 region is CASRHLNNEQFF. In DNA form, the CDR3 reads TGTGCCAGCAGGCACCTAAACAATGAGCAGTTCTTC.